This T cell receptor beta chain is drawn from a study of shared clonotypes between healthy human individuals. Study-level results: A handful of donors had 4% to 5% of their naive CD4 clonotypes in common.

CD8 cells regarded as naive lacked CD45RO, were positively chosen for CCR7, and omitted terminally differentiated effector memory CD45RA+ cells. Recent vaccinations or acute infections were absent in the healthy HIV-negative adult donors. Libraries were prepared by immunoSEQ multiplex PCR; TCRdb keeps only in-frame clonotypes and omits some of them. This sample has about 2 million clones, with about 94% found just once. Turning to this clone: The target antigen is unknown.

This CDR3 has 16 residues. The germline V gene has CDR1 WSHSY and CDR2 SAAADI. V gave up 0 bases and J gave up 5 bases; unmatched junction bases: 9. The chain is built from TRBV10-2 and TRBJ2-5; 7 positions match TRBD2. The receptor was derived from a man younger than 35 in good health. The sequencing input was naive CD8+ T cells sorted from blood. CDR3 amino acids: CASSESRAGEGETQYF. Written as DNA, the CDR3 is TGCGCCAGCAGTGAGTCGCGGGCGGGAGAGGGTGAGACCCAGTACTTC.